What follows are 23 T cell receptor beta chains derived from one specimen sequenced in a study of vaccination effects on CD4 cells after COVID-19. The table came from immunoSEQ multiplex PCR; TCRdb's copy has only in-frame clones and leaves some out. This repertoire shows 27,000 or so clones, roughly 85% found once; its top ten account for approximately 1.5%. Peptide-pool stimulation followed by sequencing identified expanded antigen-specific CD4+ clonotypes in the ViraFEST assay. On roughly day 10 of culture, CD4+ T cells were separated out. Two-dose BNT162b2 or mRNA-1273 vaccination was given to participants. These TCRs are of unknown antigen specificity. The sample here was CD4+ T cells from PBMCs cultured with HCoV-NL63 spike peptides, taken after COVID-19 vaccination. The receptors here all came from a human donor who received a COVID-19 vaccine. Some clones in this sample may be carry-over from other donors' samples.

The chain uses TRBV18 and TRBJ2-3, with D possibly TRBD1 on 7 matching bases. CDR1 KGHSH and CDR2 LQKENI come from the germline V gene. The V end lost 4 bases, the J end lost 1 base, and 18 bases lay between the germline ends. The CDR3 spans 17 residues. In nucleotides, the CDR3 is TGTGCCAGCTCACTTACCCAGGGGGGCGGCGGCACAGATACGCAGTATTTT. This encodes CASSLTQGGGGTDTQYF.

This clone was counted between two and nine times. The chain recombines TRBV9 with TRBJ2-1; tentatively, D is TRBD1 (5 bases). The CDR3 has 15 residues. Germline CDR1 SGDLS, CDR2 YYNGEE. Between the trimmed V and J ends, which lost 3 bases and 0 bases, there was a span of 10 bases. The chain's CDR3 is CASSAVGDSYNEQFF. CDR3 bases: TGTGCCAGCAGCGCGGTAGGGGACTCCTACAATGAGCAGTTCTTC.

This clone was picked up one time. The chain couples TRBV7-2 to TRBJ2-5, with 8 nucleotides matching TRBD2. This CDR3 has 15 amino acids. Germline V CDR1 and CDR2: SGHTA, FQGNSA. The junction had 5 bases not matched to a gene; V was cut back by 3 bases and J by 2 bases. Here the CDR3 DNA reads TGTGCCAGCAGCTTCTCGGGGGGGCCTCAAGAGACCCAGTACTTC. Protein product: CASSFSGGPQETQYF. Full variable domain (remainder filled in from reference TRBV7-2 and TRBJ2-5): GAGVSQSPSNKVTEKGKDVELRCDPISGHTALYWYRQSLGQGLEFLIYFQGNSAPDKSGLPSDRFSAERTGGSVSTLTIQRTQQEDSAVYLCASSFSGGPQETQYFGPGTRLLVL.

The chain has TRBV5-1 and TRBJ1-4; D is ambiguous. The V and J ends lost 0 bases and 0 bases respectively, with 9 bases between them. Germline assignment: CDR1 SGHRS and CDR2 YFSETQ. The CDR3 sequence is 16 residues long. CDR3 DNA sequence: TGCGCCAGCAGCTTGGCTGACACAGCAACTAATGAAAAACTGTTTTTT. Protein sequence: CASSLADTATNEKLFF.

The chain uses TRBV7-2 and TRBJ2-7, with no clear D. Deletions cut 1 base from V and 3 bases from J, with 10 bases between. The CDR3 sequence is 14 residues long. The germline gives CDR1 SGHTA, CDR2 FQGNSA. The CDR3 region is CASSLDSGYYEQYV. The CDR3 coding sequence is TGTGCCAGCAGCTTAGACTCGGGTTACTACGAGCAGTACGTC.

The chain combines TRBV19 with TRBJ1-4; D not certain. Per germline, CDR1 LNHDA and CDR2 SQIVND (reference sequence). The V end was cut by 7 bases, the J end by 3 bases, with 18 bases between. The CDR3 extends over 16 amino acids. CDR3 amino acids: CASNRGSPTANEKLFF. For the CDR3, the DNA is TGTGCCAGTAATCGAGGGAGTCCTACAGCTAATGAAAAACTGTTTTTT.

The rearrangement links TRBV5-1 to TRBJ2-3; a weak D match, TRBD2 (6 bases). This CDR3 is built from 14 residues. V was cut by 0 bases and J by 8 bases, with 13 bases left in between. CDR1 SGHRS and CDR2 YFSETQ come from the germline V gene. This chain's CDR3 is CASSLVVNGGTQYF. The CDR3 nucleotides are TGCGCCAGCAGCTTGGTGGTAAACGGGGGTACGCAGTATTTT.

CDR3 nucleotide sequence: TGTGCCAGCAGCCATCGACAGGGCCACAATGAGCAGTTCTTC. This gives the protein CASSHRQGHNEQFF. V is TRBV3-1 (or the pseudogene TRBV3-2) and J is TRBJ2-1, with 7 bases fitting TRBD1. The CDR3 contains 14 residues. The germline V gene has CDR1 LGHDT and CDR2 YNNKEL (reference sequence). J lost 5 bases, V lost 3 bases, and 4 bases had no gene match.

This chain links TRBV24-1 with TRBJ2-1; maybe TRBD1 (5 bases). The CDR3 is made up of 17 amino acids. From germline, CDR1 is KGHDR and CDR2 SFDVKD. Trimming left V 5 bases short and J 6 bases short, with 22 bases between. CDR3 sequence: CATSASIGAGIRNEQFF. The CDR3 DNA follows: TGTGCCACCAGTGCCTCAATTGGGGCAGGGATCCGCAATGAGCAGTTCTTC.

This chain connects TRBV9 to TRBJ1-6; D uncertain. The V end lost 4 bases, the J end lost 7 bases, and 18 bases lay between the germline ends. Germline CDR1 SGDLS, CDR2 YYNGEE. The CDR3 runs to 16 residues. The CDR3 DNA reads TGTGCCAGCAGCCCCTCGCCAGGCCTCTTCAATTCACCCCTCCACTTT. Translation gives CASSPSPGLFNSPLHF.

The J gene is TRBJ1-2, the V gene TRBV12-3 or TRBV12-4; TRBD1 might be the D (6 bases). The CDR3 is 13 amino acids. The V end was cut by 4 bases, the J end by 5 bases, with 11 bases between. This CDR3 reads CASSSRGGYGYTF. CDR3 nucleotides: TGTGCCAGCAGTTCTAGAGGGGGGTATGGCTACACCTTC.

The chain uses TRBV14 and TRBJ2-1; a possible D gene is TRBD2 (6 bases). With 4 bases removed from V and 3 bases from J, the gap between germline ends came to 13 bases. Germline CDR1 SGHDN, CDR2 FVKESK. This CDR3 contains 15 residues. CDR3 coding DNA: TGTGCCAGCAGCCGCGGACTATCCCGCTACAATGAGCAGTTCTTC. This encodes CASSRGLSRYNEQFF.

The chain carries TRBV5-1 and TRBJ2-5; weak D call: TRBD2 (7 bases). The germline CDR1 and CDR2 sequences are SGHRS and YFSETQ. The CDR3 totals 14 residues. V lost 4 bases and J 5 bases, leaving 15 bases between the germline ends. CDR3 DNA: TGCGCCAGCAGCCTTCGCAGGGGAGGGGAGACCCAGTACTTC. Protein sequence: CASSLRRGGETQYF.

This chain links TRBV7-3 with TRBJ2-3, with D perhaps matching TRBD2 (5 bases). Trimming stripped 5 bases from V and 10 bases from J, with 16 bases between. Per the germline V gene, CDR1 is SGHTA and CDR2 is FQGTGA. The CDR3 runs to 13 residues. Here the CDR3 DNA reads TGTGCCAGCAGCCTTGTGGTGCAGGACTCGCAGTATTTT. It codes for CASSLVVQDSQYF.

This clone was recorded only once. V and J are TRBV15 and TRBJ1-5; D call uncertain. Trimming cost V 5 bases and J 6 bases, with 14 bases left between them. Germline assignment: CDR1 LNHNV and CDR2 YYDKDF (reference sequence). This CDR3 spans 14 amino acids. DNA for the CDR3: TGTGCCACCAGCGGTGGGTTGGTTTTTCAGCCCCAGCATTTT. It specifies CATSGGLVFQPQHF.

The J gene is TRBJ2-5, the V gene TRBV21-1. TRBV21-1 is a known pseudogene. The CDR3 loop spans 15 amino acids. CDR3 protein: CASSKVGRGVETQYF. The CDR3, as DNA: TGTGCCAGCAGCAAAGTGGGTAGGGGGGTGGAGACCCAGTACTTC.

The chain recombines TRBV5-1 with TRBJ2-1; D unclear. The V end was cut by 2 bases, the J end by 6 bases, with 9 bases between. The CDR3 covers 13 residues. Germline assignment: CDR1 SGHRS and CDR2 YFSETQ. The CDR3 DNA sequence: TGCGCCAGCAGCTTTTCCCCTGCCAATGAGCAGTTCTTC. Its translation is CASSFSPANEQFF.

This sequence joins TRBV5-1 and TRBJ1-4, with 8 bases that match TRBD1. With 0 bases clipped from V and 7 bases from J, the junction kept 5 bases outside the gene matches. The CDR3 consists of 15 residues. Germline lookup yields CDR1 SGHRS and CDR2 YFSETQ. The CDR3 region is CASSLAAGGSEKLFF. CDR3 sequence (DNA): TGCGCCAGCAGCTTGGCGGCAGGGGGCAGTGAAAAACTGTTTTTT. The full variable domain, in which reference TRBV5-1 and TRBJ1-4 provide the parts outside the CDR3, is KAGVTQTPRYLIKTRGQQVTLSCSPISGHRSVSWYQQTPGQGLQFLFEYFSETQRNKGNFPGRFSGRQFSNSRSEMNVSTLELGDSALYLCASSLAAGGSEKLFFGSGTQLSVL.

The chain joins TRBV6-2 or TRBV6-3 to TRBJ2-1; 12 bases map to TRBD1. The CDR3 is 17 residues long. Germline V lookup: CDR1 MNHEY, CDR2 SVGEGT. V dropped 4 bases and J dropped 6; count of bases not matched to a gene: 10. CDR3 sequence (DNA): TGTGCCAGCAGTTCCGGACGGGGGACAGGGGGCCTCAATGAGCAGTTCTTC. Protein sequence: CASSSGRGTGGLNEQFF.

The rearrangement links TRBV5-6 to TRBJ2-6; no reliable D call. This CDR3 contains 16 residues. Trimming removed 4 bases at V and 3 bases at J, with 14 bases between. Looked up from germline, CDR1 is SGHDT and CDR2 is YYEEEE. The CDR3 sequence is CASSPGWAGGANVLTF. CDR3 nucleotide sequence: TGTGCCAGCAGCCCCGGGTGGGCAGGTGGGGCCAACGTCCTGACTTTC.

The rearrangement uses TRBV27 and TRBJ1-5; 7 nucleotides line up with TRBD1. The CDR3 is 18 amino acids. Unmatched junction bases numbered 15, after V lost 1 base and J lost 6 bases. CDR1 is MNHEY and CDR2 is SMNVEV in the germline V gene (reference sequence). The CDR3, as DNA: TGTGCCAGCAGTTTATTCGTCGACAGGGTAGAGGTGGGTCAGCCCCAGCATTTT. This codes for CASSLFVDRVEVGQPQHF.

V is TRBV18 and J is TRBJ1-6; maybe TRBD1 (6 bases). Between the trimmed V and J ends, which lost 4 bases and 6 bases, there was a span of 19 bases. Germline CDR1 and CDR2: KGHSH and LQKENI. CDR3 length: 17 amino acids. As DNA, the CDR3 is TGTGCCAGCTCACTGACGGACAGCCCTCCAATTAATTCACCCCTCCACTTT. It encodes CASSLTDSPPINSPLHF.

J is TRBJ1-2 and V is TRBV7-3; a weak D match, TRBD1 (6 bases). There are 13 residues in the CDR3. CDR1 and CDR2 from the germline V gene are SGHTA and FQGTGA. The V and J ends lost 5 bases and 7 bases respectively, with 14 bases between them. The CDR3 DNA sequence: TGTGCCAGCAGCCCAAAGGGGGGGGGTGGCTACACCTTC. It is translated as CASSPKGGGGYTF.